The 27 T cell receptor beta chains below all came from one sample that was sequenced in a study of early T cells in non-severe SARS-CoV-2 infection. TCRdb used MiXCR to reprocess the 5' RACE reads, holding one entry per CDR3 protein. The sample has about 70,000 distinct CDR3 sequences, about 5% seen once; the top ten hold about 7%. The source was whole blood, collected at baseline. The receptor set was obtained from an adult who was a healthcare worker with PCR-confirmed SARS-CoV-2 infection or an uninfected control (not recorded which).

Comment on this clonotype: This sequence may be a read error, since a much larger clone differs from it by one base. The V and J genes are TRBV27 and TRBJ2-5; the match to TRBD2 covers 8 bases. V trimming: 6 bases; J trimming: 7 bases; junction bases outside the gene matches: 7. This CDR3 region has 13 residues. The germline V gene has CDR1 MNHEY and CDR2 SMNVEV (reference sequence). CDR3 DNA sequence: TGTGCCAGCAGCCCGAGCGGGAGAAGGACCCAGTACTTC. Residues: CASSPSGRRTQYF.

The chain is built from TRBV7-9 and TRBJ2-7; D gene ambiguous. CDR1 and CDR2 from the germline V gene are SEHNR and FQNEAQ (reference sequence). V shed 4 bases and J shed 2 bases, with 6 bases lying between them. CDR3 size: 12 residues. The CDR3 region is CASSSFPYEQYF. The DNA for the CDR3 is TGTGCCAGCAGCTCCTTCCCCTACGAGCAGTACTTC.

In this sample, this clonotype turned up many times. The V gene is TRBV13, the J gene TRBJ1-1, with a weak D call TRBD1 (5 bases). This CDR3 is 15 amino acids long. Germline V gene data show CDR1 as PRHDT and CDR2 as FYEKMQ (reference sequence). With 1 base removed from V and 2 bases from J, the gap between germline ends came to 11 bases. DNA of the CDR3: TGTGCCAGCAGCTTAGCCTACACAGGTAACACTGAAGCTTTCTTT. Protein product: CASSLAYTGNTEAFF.

The chain employs TRBV2 and TRBJ2-3; tentatively, D is TRBD1 or TRBD2 (5 bases each). V lost 8 bases to trimming and J lost 4 bases, with 13 bases between them. The CDR3 is 13 amino acids. The germline CDR1 and CDR2 sequences are SNHLY and FYNNEI. This CDR3 is CASPKGRPDTQYF. CDR3 coding DNA: TGTGCCAGCCCCAAGGGACGGCCAGATACGCAGTATTTT.

This clonotype was recorded many times. The J gene is TRBJ2-6, the V gene TRBV12-5; the D is unclear. The CDR3 is 13 amino acids. CDR1 and CDR2 from the germline V gene are LGHNT and FRNRAP. Trimming cost V 7 bases and J 2 bases, with 6 bases left between them. CDR3 in DNA: TGTGCTAGTGCCCCCCCTGGGGCCAACGTCCTGACTTTC. Its translation: CASAPPGANVLTF.

The sample holds a few counts of this clonotype. V gene TRBV12-3 or TRBV12-4 combines with J gene TRBJ2-1; possibly TRBD1 or TRBD2 for D (6 bases each). V gave up 7 bases and J gave up 4 bases, with 20 bases separating them. The CDR3 sequence is 16 residues long. Written as DNA, the CDR3 is TGTGCCAGCACCGCGGGACAACTCGCTGGTTACAATGAGCAGTTCTTC. This gives the protein CASTAGQLAGYNEQFF.

V gene TRBV29-1 combines with J gene TRBJ2-7; perhaps TRBD1 as D (5 bases). The CDR3 has 14 residues. Germline CDR1 reads SQVTM; CDR2 reads ANQGSEA. Trimming removed 6 bases from V and 3 bases from J, with 18 bases in between. The CDR3 loop is CSVRKQQEFYEQYF. Written as DNA, the CDR3 is TGCAGCGTCCGAAAACAACAGGAGTTCTACGAGCAGTACTTC.

This clonotype has a count of ten or more. The chain combines TRBV24-1 with TRBJ2-7; TRBD2 is a possible D gene (7 bases). The CDR3 loop spans 15 amino acids. The germline gives CDR1 KGHDR, CDR2 SFDVKD. The V and J ends lost 5 bases and 5 bases respectively, with 18 bases between them. CDR3 residues: CATSGTRDTSDEQYF. DNA of the CDR3: TGTGCCACCAGTGGGACCCGGGACACTAGCGACGAGCAGTACTTC.

This clonotype was seen at least ten times. This rearrangement joins TRBV20-1 to TRBJ2-7, with TRBD2 as a possible D gene (5 bases). There are 14 residues in the CDR3. The germline CDR1 and CDR2 sequences are DFQATT and SNEGSKA (reference sequence). The ends were cut back, 0 bases at V and 3 bases at J, with 12 bases in the middle. In DNA, the CDR3 is TGCAGTGCTAGAGATGAGGGCCTACACTACGAGCAGTACTTC. Protein: CSARDEGLHYEQYF.

This clonotype was observed a handful of times. This rearrangement joins TRBV6-6 to TRBJ2-1; 11 bases align to TRBD2. CDR1 MNHNY and CDR2 SVGAGI come from the germline V gene (reference sequence). The CDR3 is 13 amino acids. J gave up 7 bases and V 4 bases, and 0 bases lay outside the gene matches. The CDR3 DNA reads TGTGCCAGCAGTTGGACTAGCGGGAATGAGCAGTTCTTC. Translated: CASSWTSGNEQFF.

This clonotype was seen only a few times. This chain uses TRBV5-1 with TRBJ1-1, with D perhaps TRBD1 (6 bases). Germline values: CDR1 SGHRS, CDR2 YFSETQ. V was trimmed by 2 bases and J by 5 bases, leaving 16 bases between them. CDR3 length: 15 residues. CDR3 sequence (DNA): TGCGCCAGCAGCTTCTCCCACAGGGTAGGGACTGAAGCTTTCTTT. This translates into CASSFSHRVGTEAFF. Based on the CDR3 plus reference TRBV5-1 and TRBJ1-1, the full variable domain is KAGVTQTPRYLIKTRGQQVTLSCSPISGHRSVSWYQQTPGQGLQFLFEYFSETQRNKGNFPGRFSGRQFSNSRSEMNVSTLELGDSALYLCASSFSHRVGTEAFFGQGTRLTVV.

This clonotype showed up just a few times. The rearrangement links TRBV4-1 to TRBJ2-3, with D possibly TRBD2 on 5 matching bases. The CDR3 is 16 residues long. V was pared by 2 bases and J by 0 bases, with 12 bases between. Germline V gene lookup returns CDR1 MGHRA and CDR2 YSYEKL. The CDR3 sequence is CASSQPRGPSTDTQYF. In nucleotides, the CDR3 is TGCGCCAGCAGCCAACCCCGCGGGCCTAGCACAGATACGCAGTATTTT.

This clonotype showed up many times. This rearrangement joins TRBV18 to TRBJ2-1; D might be TRBD2 (5 bases). The V and J ends lost 0 bases and 10 bases respectively, with 13 bases between them. Germline V lookup: CDR1 KGHSH, CDR2 LQKENI. This CDR3 comprises 14 residues. The CDR3 loop reads CASSPPVLVEEQFF. CDR3 DNA: TGTGCCAGCTCACCACCGGTACTAGTGGAGGAGCAGTTCTTC.

This clonotype was found many times. This chain connects TRBV7-3 to TRBJ2-1; perhaps TRBD1 as D (6 bases). The V end was cut by 1 base, the J end by 4 bases, with 20 bases between. Per germline, CDR1 SGHTA and CDR2 FQGTGA. This CDR3 region has 18 residues. CDR3 amino acids: CASSLRQVMFTQYNEQFF. CDR3 nucleotide sequence: TGTGCCAGCAGCTTAAGACAGGTCATGTTCACCCAGTACAATGAGCAGTTCTTC.

This clonotype was picked up many times. The rearrangement links TRBV7-6 to TRBJ1-4; weak D call: TRBD1 (6 bases). Germline lookup yields CDR1 SGHVS and CDR2 FNYEAQ. CDR3 size: 15 residues. Trimming stripped 6 bases from V and 3 bases from J, with 14 bases between. The CDR3, as DNA: TGTGCCAGCAGTCCCAACAGGGCGGCTAATGAAAAACTGTTTTTT. It translates to CASSPNRAANEKLFF.

This clonotype has at least ten counts. The chain has TRBV7-8 and TRBJ2-7; 13 bases fit TRBD2. V dropped 3 bases and J dropped 2; count of bases not matched to a gene: 1. Germline CDR1 and CDR2: SGHVS and FQNEAQ. The CDR3 extends over 15 amino acids. CDR3 residues: CASSFGTSGTYEQYF. As DNA, the CDR3 is TGTGCCAGCAGCTTTGGGACTAGCGGGACCTACGAGCAGTACTTC. Full variable domain (missing parts from reference TRBV7-8 and TRBJ2-7): GAGVSQSPRYKVAKRGQDVALRCDPISGHVSLFWYQQALGQGPEFLTYFQNEAQLDKSGLPSDRFFAERPEGSVSTLKIQRTQQEDSAVYLCASSFGTSGTYEQYFGPGTRLTVT.

This clonotype was counted many times. The rearrangement links TRBV12-3 or TRBV12-4 to TRBJ2-7; TRBD1 matches 11 bases. J lost 4 bases, V lost 5 bases, and 7 bases had no gene match. CDR3 size: 15 residues. CDR3 in amino acids: CASSPDRDRGYEQYF. CDR3 DNA sequence: TGTGCCAGCAGTCCGGACCGGGACAGGGGGTACGAGCAGTACTTC.

This clonotype was seen ten or more times. The V and J genes are TRBV3-1 and TRBJ1-1, with D hard to call. CDR1 and CDR2 from the germline V gene are LGHDT and YNNKEL (reference sequence). Trimming took 1 base from V and 6 from J, leaving 9 bases between them. This CDR3 contains 13 residues. The CDR3 spells CASSQGLIAEAFF. DNA of the CDR3: TGTGCCAGCAGCCAAGGGCTGATCGCTGAAGCTTTCTTT.

This clonotype was counted many times. CDR3 sequence reads: CASSKEGAALFSYEQYF. CDR3 in DNA: TGTGCCAGCAGCAAAGAAGGAGCGGCTTTATTCTCCTACGAGCAGTACTTC. The chain links TRBV21-1 to TRBJ2-7; the table gives TRBD2 as D, unverified against the DNA. TRBV21-1 is noted as a pseudogene. This CDR3 spans 17 amino acids.

The rearrangement uses TRBV5-4 and TRBJ2-3; TRBD2 aligns across 8 bases. CDR3 size: 15 residues. From germline, CDR1 is SGHNT and CDR2 YYREEE (reference sequence). Trimming took 0 bases from V and 6 from J; bases not matched to a gene: 6. CDR3 bases: TGTGCCAGCAGCTTGGACGGGAGGGCCGGGGATACGCAGTATTTT. Translated: CASSLDGRAGDTQYF.

J is TRBJ2-3 and V is TRBV6-5; unclear D gene. In germline, CDR1 is MNHEY, CDR2 SVGAGI. CDR3 size: 12 residues. Trimming stripped 7 bases from V and 1 base from J, with 6 bases between. The CDR3 region has the DNA TGTGCCAGCAAGCGAGGCACAGATACGCAGTATTTT. Encoded protein: CASKRGTDTQYF.

This clonotype was recorded at least ten times. The rearrangement links TRBV6-5 to TRBJ1-1, with D possibly being TRBD1 (5 bases). From germline, CDR1 is MNHEY and CDR2 SVGAGI. The CDR3 is 20 amino acids. V lost 2 bases, J lost 3 bases, and 28 bases lay in between. The CDR3 sequence: CASSYQSSHPSGREDTEAFF. CDR3 bases: TGTGCCAGCAGTTACCAATCAAGTCACCCATCGGGCAGGGAGGACACTGAAGCTTTCTTT.

This clonotype was counted only a few times. The V gene is TRBV7-7, the J gene TRBJ1-2; D perhaps matches TRBD1 (5 bases). The CDR3 contains 15 residues. V was pared by 4 bases and J by 4 bases, with 16 bases between. Looked up from germline, CDR1 is SSHAT and CDR2 is FNYEAQ (reference sequence). CDR3 residues: CASSSGGRASYGYTF. The CDR3 DNA reads as TGTGCCAGCAGCTCCGGCGGCAGGGCTAGCTATGGCTACACCTTC.

The genes are TRBV3-1 and TRBJ2-1; perhaps TRBD2 as D (5 bases). The CDR3 is 15 amino acids. V lost 3 bases to trimming and J lost 7 bases, with 16 bases between them. In germline, CDR1 is LGHDT, CDR2 YNNKEL (reference sequence). DNA for the CDR3: TGTGCCAGCAGCCATCCTAGTGGAGGAGGTAATGAGCAGTTCTTC. Encoded protein: CASSHPSGGGNEQFF.

This clonotype was seen more than once but under ten times. This rearrangement joins TRBV2 to TRBJ2-3, with unresolved D. This CDR3 comprises 11 residues. Looked up from germline, CDR1 is SNHLY and CDR2 is FYNNEI. Between the trimmed V and J ends, which lost 5 bases and 6 bases, there was a span of 6 bases. This chain's CDR3 is CASSLRDTQYF. CDR3 nucleotides: TGTGCCAGCAGTTTAAGGGATACGCAGTATTTT.

This clonotype was counted ten times or more. The J gene is TRBJ2-3, the V gene TRBV7-3; D assignment may be TRBD1 or TRBD2 (8 bases each). The CDR3 totals 19 residues. Germline V gives CDR1 SGHTA, CDR2 FQGTGA. V dropped 0 bases and J dropped 8 bases, with 27 bases sitting between them. CDR3 sequence (DNA): TGTGCCAGCAGCTTAACAGCGGGAGCGGGACAGGCGGGGTCCGGTACGCAGTATTTT. Translating gives CASSLTAGAGQAGSGTQYF.

The table lists this clonotype with a few counts. The V call is TRBV3-1, the J call TRBJ2-1; 8 positions agree with TRBD1. Germline values: CDR1 LGHDT, CDR2 YNNKEL (reference sequence). The V segment lost 0 bases and the J segment 6 bases; nucleotides outside the gene matches: 4. This CDR3 is built from 15 residues. CDR3 nucleotide sequence: TGTGCCAGCAGCCAAGAAACCGGGACAGGCAATGAGCAGTTCTTC. Residues: CASSQETGTGNEQFF.